A selection of T cell receptor beta chains follows, all from one sample in a study of chemoradiotherapy in HPV16-positive cancers. Measured with immunoSEQ multiplex PCR; TCRdb has only the in-frame clones, and not every one. The sample holds 30,000 or so clones, around 88% seen once. The sequencing used blood, collected from a patient who underwent chemoradiotherapy. These receptors were obtained from a human donor with HPV-associated anogenital cancer. CDR3s include the opening cysteine and the closing phenylalanine or tryptophan. Fields, in order: V gene, clone size, D gene, J gene, CDR3 protein, CDR3 DNA. The D gene is left open where the match is weak. Clone size is stated in some rows and not others, as once, few, many or a class when expanded.

TRBV15	.	TRBD2	TRBJ2-1	CATSRDAGAYNEQFF	TGTGCCACCAGCAGAGACGCGGGAGCCTACAATGAGCAGTTCTTC
TRBV5-1	.	.	TRBJ2-3	CASSLENREGADTQYF	TGCGCCAGCAGCTTAGAGAACAGGGAAGGGGCAGATACGCAGTATTTT
TRBV5-5	.	TRBD2	TRBJ2-7	CASSLGVAGLLEQYF	TGTGCCAGCAGCTTGGGTGTAGCGGGCCTCCTCGAGCAGTACTTC
TRBV6-1	.	.	TRBJ1-4	CASSEPGAGAREKLFF	TGTGCCAGCAGTGAACCCGGTGCGGGGGCGCGCGAAAAACTGTTTTTT
TRBV9	.	.	TRBJ2-7	CASSVEPGRAYEQYF	TGTGCCAGCAGCGTAGAGCCGGGGCGCGCCTACGAGCAGTACTTC
TRBV5-4	.	.	TRBJ2-7	CASSSWDGSSYEQYF	TGTGCCAGCAGCTCATGGGACGGGAGCTCCTACGAGCAGTACTTC
TRBV6-6	once	TRBD1	TRBJ2-7	CASSSPGTGNYEQYF	TGTGCCAGCAGCTCTCCCGGGACAGGGAACTACGAGCAGTACTTC
TRBV6-5	.	TRBD1	TRBJ1-1	CASSLGTGMNTEAFF	TGTGCCAGCAGCCTAGGGACAGGGATGAACACTGAAGCTTTCTTT
TRBV4-2	.	TRBD1	TRBJ2-6	CASSPIDRVAGANVLTF	TGTGCCAGCAGCCCAATAGACAGGGTAGCTGGGGCCAACGTCCTGACTTTC
TRBV21-1	.	.	TRBJ1-1	CASRKMLVGTEAFF	TGTGCCAGCAGGAAGATGTTAGTGGGCACTGAAGCTTTCTTT
TRBV5-1	.	TRBD1	TRBJ1-2	CASSLGTGVEGYTF	TGCGCCAGCAGCTTGGGGACAGGGGTGGAAGGCTACACCTTC
TRBV19	.	.	TRBJ1-4	CASSHRGAKLFF	TGTGCCAGTAGTCATAGGGGCGCAAAACTGTTTTTT
TRBV11-3	.	.	TRBJ2-7	CASSSRYEQYF	TGTGCCAGCAGCTCGCGCTACGAGCAGTACTTC
TRBV7-9	.	.	TRBJ2-1	CASSPDLYNEQFF	TGTGCCAGCAGCCCGGACTTATACAATGAGCAGTTCTTC
TRBV7-2	.	.	TRBJ2-1	CASSLGHLESTHNEQFF	TGTGCCAGCAGCTTGGGCCACCTGGAGAGTACCCACAATGAGCAGTTCTTC
TRBV5-7	.	.	TRBJ1-5	CASSLGAGNQPQHF	TGTGCCAGCAGCTTGGGGGCAGGCAATCAGCCCCAGCATTTT
TRBV5-6	.	TRBD2	TRBJ2-2	CASSLGLAGTGELFF	TGTGCCAGCAGCTTGGGACTAGCGGGCACCGGGGAGCTGTTTTTT
TRBV6-6	.	.	TRBJ1-6	CASRQSGLSYNSPLHF	TGTGCCAGCAGGCAGTCTGGACTCTCCTATAATTCACCCCTCCACTTT
TRBV2	.	.	TRBJ2-7	CASSLDYEQYF	TGTGCCAGCAGTCTCGATTACGAGCAGTACTTC
TRBV15	.	.	TRBJ1-1	CATSRGGQSNTEAFF	TGTGCCACCAGCAGGGGAGGACAGTCGAACACTGAAGCTTTCTTT
TRBV20-1	.	TRBD2	TRBJ2-1	CSARDGRGQFF	TGCAGTGCTAGAGACGGGAGGGGACAGTTCTTC
TRBV5-6	.	.	TRBJ2-3	CASSLDKLTSTDTQYF	TGTGCCAGCAGCCTGGATAAACTTACTAGCACAGATACGCAGTATTTT
TRBV18	.	.	TRBJ1-6	CASSPQSVPNSPLHF	TGTGCCAGCTCACCCCAATCGGTCCCCAATTCACCCCTCCACTTT
TRBV9	.	.	TRBJ1-5	CASSVGGGGLSPQHF	TGTGCCAGCAGCGTAGGAGGCGGGGGTCTCTCGCCCCAGCATTTT
TRBV6-1	.	.	TRBJ1-4	CASSSDSRLMFF	TGTGCCAGCAGTTCGGACAGCCGACTTATGTTTTTT
TRBV19	.	.	TRBJ1-2	CASSSRDSASLNYGYTF	TGTGCCAGTAGCTCCAGGGATTCCGCGTCCTTGAACTATGGCTACACCTTC
TRBV7-2	few	.	TRBJ1-6	CASSLSDSRTNSPLHF	TGTGCCAGCAGCTTATCGGACAGCCGAACAAATTCACCCCTCCACTTT
TRBV18	few	.	TRBJ2-7	CASSPGTQGGYEQYF	TGTGCCAGCTCACCGGGAACACAGGGAGGCTACGAGCAGTACTTC
TRBV2	.	TRBD1	TRBJ2-7	CASSAGTAAYEQYF	TGTGCCAGCAGCGCCGGGACAGCAGCCTACGAGCAGTACTTC
TRBV5-6	.	TRBD1	TRBJ2-7	CASSPGGQGFPYEQYF	TGTGCCAGCAGCCCGGGTGGACAGGGGTTTCCCTACGAGCAGTACTTC
TRBV28	.	TRBD1	TRBJ1-3	CATTGGKRNTIYF	TGTGCCACCACAGGGGGGAAGAGAAACACCATATATTTT
TRBV30	.	.	TRBJ1-2	CAWSVVRGGGYTF	TGTGCCTGGAGTGTAGTGAGGGGGGGAGGCTACACCTTC
TRBV5-5	.	TRBD1	TRBJ2-5	CASRNTGTGGAETQYF	TGTGCCAGCAGAAACACCGGGACAGGGGGCGCGGAGACCCAGTACTTC
TRBV11-2	.	.	TRBJ2-7	CASSLGGSYYEQYF	TGTGCCAGCAGCTTGGGCGGTTCCTACTACGAGCAGTACTTC
TRBV19	.	.	TRBJ1-5	CASGWSQDSNQPQHF	TGTGCCAGTGGCTGGTCACAGGATAGCAATCAGCCCCAGCATTTT
TRBV7-3	.	.	TRBJ1-2	CASSLSGREGGYTF	TGTGCCAGCAGCTTAAGTGGCAGGGAAGGCGGCTACACCTTC
TRBV28	.	.	TRBJ1-1	CASSYRTTEAFF	TGTGCCAGCAGTTATAGGACCACTGAAGCTTTCTTT
TRBV27	.	.	TRBJ1-2	CASTTGVLSGYTF	TGTGCCAGCACCACCGGAGTATTAAGTGGCTACACCTTC
TRBV15	medium-sized	.	TRBJ1-5	CATSSGDGNQPQHF	TGTGCCACCAGCAGTGGAGATGGCAATCAGCCCCAGCATTTT
TRBV9	.	TRBD1	TRBJ2-5	CASKPGQGQETQYF	TGTGCCAGCAAGCCGGGACAGGGTCAAGAGACCCAGTACTTC
TRBV28	.	.	TRBJ1-4	CASSLVGTTNEKLFF	TGTGCCAGCAGTTTAGTGGGGACCACTAATGAAAAACTGTTTTTT
TRBV27	few	.	TRBJ2-3	CASSPSGGTDTQYF	TGTGCCAGCAGTCCCAGCGGCGGGACAGATACGCAGTATTTT
TRBV7-2	.	TRBD2	TRBJ2-5	CASSLRRGTAGGFQETQYF	TGTGCCAGCAGCTTACGGCGGGGGACTGCGGGGGGATTCCAAGAGACCCAGTACTTC
TRBV29-1	.	TRBD1	TRBJ2-7	CSARLGQGNTYEQYF	TGCAGCGCCCGACTGGGACAGGGAAACACCTACGAGCAGTACTTC
TRBV10-3	.	TRBD2	TRBJ2-7	CAISEFLAGGNEQYF	TGTGCCATCAGTGAGTTTCTAGCGGGGGGGAACGAGCAGTACTTC
TRBV11-2	.	.	TRBJ2-5	CASSLDPTLTQYF	TGTGCCAGCAGCTTAGACCCAACTCTAACCCAGTACTTC
TRBV28	.	TRBD1	TRBJ1-5	CASSLRGTGSSNQPQHF	TGTGCCAGCAGTTTACGGGGGACAGGGTCAAGCAATCAGCCCCAGCATTTT
TRBV4-1	.	TRBD1	TRBJ2-5	CASSQMGQGATQYF	TGCGCCAGCAGCCAAATGGGACAGGGGGCGACCCAGTACTTC
TRBV7-6	.	.	TRBJ2-5	CASSLESAVYQETQYF	TGTGCCAGCAGCTTAGAATCGGCTGTGTACCAAGAGACCCAGTACTTC
TRBV13	.	TRBD1	TRBJ2-5	CASSLGRVINRGQYF	TGTGCCAGCAGCTTAGGTCGCGTAATCAACAGGGGGCAGTACTTC
TRBV28	.	.	TRBJ1-5	CASTLLTGGDSVPQHF	TGTGCCAGCACCCTCTTAACGGGGGGCGACAGCGTGCCCCAGCATTTT
TRBV7-8	.	.	TRBJ1-5	CASSLFRVQPQHF	TGTGCCAGCAGCTTATTCAGGGTCCAGCCCCAGCATTTT
TRBV6-6	.	.	TRBJ1-2	CACREGNYGYTF	TGTGCCTGCCGGGAGGGTAACTATGGCTACACCTTC
TRBV11-2	.	.	TRBJ1-2	CASSLDSQGYNYGYTF	TGTGCCAGCAGCTTAGATAGTCAGGGCTATAACTATGGCTACACCTTC